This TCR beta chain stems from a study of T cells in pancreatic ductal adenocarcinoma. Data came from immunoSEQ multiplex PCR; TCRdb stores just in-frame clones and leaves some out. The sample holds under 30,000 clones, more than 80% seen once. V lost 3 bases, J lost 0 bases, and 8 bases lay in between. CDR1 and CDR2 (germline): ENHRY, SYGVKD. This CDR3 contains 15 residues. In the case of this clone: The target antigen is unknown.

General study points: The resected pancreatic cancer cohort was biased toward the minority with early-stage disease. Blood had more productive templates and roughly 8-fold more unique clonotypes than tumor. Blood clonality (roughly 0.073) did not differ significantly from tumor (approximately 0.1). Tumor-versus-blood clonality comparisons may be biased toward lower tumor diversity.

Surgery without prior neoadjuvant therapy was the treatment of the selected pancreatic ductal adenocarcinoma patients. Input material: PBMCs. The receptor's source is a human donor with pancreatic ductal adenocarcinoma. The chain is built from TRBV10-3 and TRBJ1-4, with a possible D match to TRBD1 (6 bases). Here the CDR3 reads CAISDKGATNEKLFF. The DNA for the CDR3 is TGTGCCATCAGTGACAAGGGGGCAACTAATGAAAAACTGTTTTTT.